The 3 T cell receptor beta chains below come from one sample, sequenced in a study of T-cell reconstitution after alpha-beta-depleted transplantation in children. This sample's TCRbeta library carried unique molecular identifier barcodes. TCRdb redid the calling of the PCR reads with MiXCR, one entry per CDR3 protein. The sample includes around 960,000 distinct CDR3 sequences, about 30% of them seen just once. Sequences were derived from PBMCs, mostly from graft donor cells, sampled 360 days after TCRalphabeta/CD19-depleted stem cell transplant. The receptors come from a boy less than two years old who had a stem cell transplant for SCID, so the T cells may come from the graft donor.

This clonotype was observed a few times. The chain couples TRBV24-1 to TRBJ2-2; D is ambiguous. From germline, CDR1 is KGHDR and CDR2 SFDVKD. The CDR3 runs 12 residues. Trimming pared 1 base from V and 8 bases from J, leaving 4 bases between. The DNA for the CDR3 is TGTGCCACCAGTGATTTTTCGGGGGAGCTGTTTTTT. Translating gives CATSDFSGELFF.

This clonotype was picked up one time. V usage is TRBV3-1 and J usage is TRBJ2-7; D call uncertain. V was cut by 1 base and J by 0 bases, with 7 bases left in between. Germline CDR1 and CDR2: LGHDT and YNNKEL (reference sequence). The CDR3 consists of 14 residues. CDR3 DNA: TGTGCCAGCAGCCAAGGCCCCCACTCCTACGAGCAGTACTTC. It codes for CASSQGPHSYEQYF.

The chain employs TRBV6-2 or TRBV6-3 and TRBJ1-5; a possible D gene is TRBD1 (5 bases). The V end lost 3 bases, the J end lost 4 bases, and 7 bases lay between the germline ends. The CDR3 length is 13 residues. CDR1 and CDR2 from the germline V gene are MNHEY and SVGEGT. DNA of the CDR3: TGTGCCAGCAGTTATCAGGGTAATCAGCCCCAGCATTTT. It encodes CASSYQGNQPQHF.